This is a list of T cell receptor beta chains from one sample in a study of T cells after yellow fever vaccination. TCRdb re-derived calls from the 5' RACE reads in MiXCR, one entry per CDR3 protein. The data contain around 360,000 distinct CDR3 sequences, more than 9% of them singletons. The specimen was PBMCs, collected on the day of the first yellow fever vaccination. The receptors here all came from a man aged 18 to 29 who received the YFV17D yellow fever vaccine. CDR3s include the opening cysteine and the closing phenylalanine or tryptophan. The order of the fields is clone size, J gene, D gene, V gene, CDR3 DNA, CDR3 protein. A D gene is named only where the DNA matches it firmly. Where a row states a size, it is once, few, many or the class of an expanded clone; other rows omit it.

clone size: few
J gene: TRBJ1-3
D gene: NA
V gene: TRBV5-1
CDR3 DNA: TGCGCCTGCGGGACCGCGGGAAACACCATATATTTT
CDR3 protein: CACGTAGNTIYF

clone size: NA
J gene: TRBJ2-1
D gene: TRBD1
V gene: TRBV6-1
CDR3 DNA: TGTGCCAGCAAGAACAGGGGGTCCTACAATGAGCAGTTCTTC
CDR3 protein: CASKNRGSYNEQFF

clone size: few
J gene: TRBJ1-2
D gene: NA
V gene: TRBV7-2
CDR3 DNA: TGTGCCAGCAGCCGGACATTTGAAGGCTACACCTTC
CDR3 protein: CASSRTFEGYTF

clone size: many
J gene: TRBJ1-4
D gene: NA
V gene: TRBV12-3/TRBV12-4
CDR3 DNA: TGTGCCAGCAGTTTATATGAAAAACTGTTTTTT
CDR3 protein: CASSLYEKLFF

clone size: few
J gene: TRBJ2-5
D gene: TRBD2
V gene: TRBV18
CDR3 DNA: TGTGCCAGCTCACCGCGACTAGCGGGGGGGAAAGAGACCCAGTACTTC
CDR3 protein: CASSPRLAGGKETQYF

clone size: few
J gene: TRBJ2-5
D gene: NA
V gene: TRBV12-3/TRBV12-4
CDR3 DNA: TGTGCCAGCAGTGAGTTCGGGACACCTCAAGAGACCCAGTACTTC
CDR3 protein: CASSEFGTPQETQYF

clone size: NA
J gene: TRBJ2-7
D gene: NA
V gene: TRBV4-3
CDR3 DNA: TGCGCCAGCAGCCAAGATCGTGGTGTCTACGAGCAGTACTTC
CDR3 protein: CASSQDRGVYEQYF

clone size: NA
J gene: TRBJ2-2
D gene: NA
V gene: TRBV6-5
CDR3 DNA: TGTGCCAGCAGTTACTCGATTGGGACGACGGAGGAGCTGTTTTTT
CDR3 protein: CASSYSIGTTEELFF

clone size: NA
J gene: TRBJ2-1
D gene: TRBD1
V gene: TRBV27
CDR3 DNA: TGTGCCAGCAGTTTCCGGACAGGGCTATACAATGAGCAGTTCTTC
CDR3 protein: CASSFRTGLYNEQFF

clone size: NA
J gene: TRBJ1-2
D gene: TRBD1
V gene: TRBV18
CDR3 DNA: TGTGCCAGCTCCCGGCAGAGTGGACAGGGACGTGATGGCTACACCTTC
CDR3 protein: CASSRQSGQGRDGYTF

clone size: many
J gene: TRBJ1-2
D gene: NA
V gene: TRBV7-2
CDR3 DNA: TGTGCCAGCAGCTTGACAAACTATGGCTACACCTTC
CDR3 protein: CASSLTNYGYTF

clone size: few
J gene: TRBJ2-2
D gene: NA
V gene: TRBV5-1
CDR3 DNA: TGCGCCAGCAGCCAGATCCAGGACACCGGGGAGCTGTTTTTT
CDR3 protein: CASSQIQDTGELFF

clone size: many
J gene: TRBJ2-3
D gene: TRBD2
V gene: TRBV28
CDR3 DNA: TGTGCCAGCAGCCCACTTGAGGTAGCGGGGCTCCCCGGCACAGATACGCAGTATTTT
CDR3 protein: CASSPLEVAGLPGTDTQYF

clone size: few
J gene: TRBJ2-6
D gene: NA
V gene: TRBV9
CDR3 DNA: TGTGCCAGCAGCGTAGGAGTCCAGGGCAAAGTCCTGACTTTC
CDR3 protein: CASSVGVQGKVLTF

clone size: NA
J gene: TRBJ1-2
D gene: NA
V gene: TRBV24-1
CDR3 DNA: TGTGCCACCAGTGATCCGACGAGGAACTATGGCTACACCTTC
CDR3 protein: CATSDPTRNYGYTF

clone size: few
J gene: TRBJ2-5
D gene: TRBD2
V gene: TRBV7-2
CDR3 DNA: TGTGCCAGCAGCTTTCAGGCTAGCGGGGAGGGAGAGACCCAGTACTTC
CDR3 protein: CASSFQASGEGETQYF

clone size: NA
J gene: TRBJ2-1
D gene: NA
V gene: TRBV29-1
CDR3 DNA: TGCAGCGTTGAAGGGGCAGCCAGATTAAGTGAGCAGTTCTTC
CDR3 protein: CSVEGAARLSEQFF

clone size: NA
J gene: TRBJ1-2
D gene: NA
V gene: TRBV3-1
CDR3 DNA: TGTGCCAGCAGTGCCCAGGGAAATGGCTACACCTTC
CDR3 protein: CASSAQGNGYTF

clone size: NA
J gene: TRBJ2-3
D gene: NA
V gene: TRBV4-3
CDR3 DNA: TGCGCCAGCAGCCAAGATTCATTGGGGGGTGGAACAGATACGCAGTATTTT
CDR3 protein: CASSQDSLGGGTDTQYF

clone size: many
J gene: TRBJ2-3
D gene: NA
V gene: TRBV7-3
CDR3 DNA: TGTGCCAGCAGCTTAGGGGCTCCGCAGACGGATACGCAGTATTTT
CDR3 protein: CASSLGAPQTDTQYF

clone size: NA
J gene: TRBJ1-2
D gene: NA
V gene: TRBV6-4
CDR3 DNA: TGTGCCAGCAGTGACGGGAAAGTCGACACCTTC
CDR3 protein: CASSDGKVDTF

clone size: NA
J gene: TRBJ2-5
D gene: NA
V gene: TRBV7-2
CDR3 DNA: TGTGCCAGCAGCCTCGCAGGGTGGATGGAGACCCAGTACTTC
CDR3 protein: CASSLAGWMETQYF

clone size: few
J gene: TRBJ2-4
D gene: NA
V gene: TRBV12-3/TRBV12-4
CDR3 DNA: TGTGCCAGCAGCCTAACGGGGGGCAGGAACATTCAGTACTTC
CDR3 protein: CASSLTGGRNIQYF

clone size: NA
J gene: TRBJ2-5
D gene: NA
V gene: TRBV5-1
CDR3 DNA: TGCGCCAGCAGCTTGTTCAGGGGGGAAGAGACCCAGTACTTC
CDR3 protein: CASSLFRGEETQYF

clone size: NA
J gene: TRBJ2-6
D gene: NA
V gene: TRBV6-5
CDR3 DNA: TGTGCCAGCAGTTTCGACAGCTCTGGGGCCAACGTCCTGACTTTC
CDR3 protein: CASSFDSSGANVLTF

clone size: many
J gene: TRBJ1-5
D gene: TRBD1
V gene: TRBV10-3
CDR3 DNA: TGTGCCATCAGTGGGCCCGGGACAGGTCAGCCCCAGCATTTT
CDR3 protein: CAISGPGTGQPQHF

clone size: NA
J gene: TRBJ2-3
D gene: NA
V gene: TRBV4-2
CDR3 DNA: TGTGCCAGCAGCCTATTTGGGACAACCAGCACAGATACGCAGTATTTT
CDR3 protein: CASSLFGTTSTDTQYF

clone size: few
J gene: TRBJ2-5
D gene: TRBD2
V gene: TRBV7-9
CDR3 DNA: TGTGCCAGCAGCTTAGGTAGGACTAGCCTCCAAGAGACCCAGTACTTC
CDR3 protein: CASSLGRTSLQETQYF

clone size: few
J gene: TRBJ2-3
D gene: NA
V gene: TRBV4-3
CDR3 DNA: TGCGCCAGCAGCCAAGATGGGACGGGGGGCACAGATACGCAGTATTTT
CDR3 protein: CASSQDGTGGTDTQYF